These 9 T cell receptor beta chains were sequenced from one sample in a study of blood T cell repertoires in COVID-19. Sequencing used immunoSEQ multiplex PCR; TCRdb keeps in-frame clones, though not all of them. This table has roughly 290,000 clones, around nine tenths appearing once. Sequenced sample: peripheral blood. The receptors were gathered from a woman aged 25 to 45 with COVID-19, enrolled during active disease.

This chain links TRBV10-2 with TRBJ2-1, with D perhaps TRBD2 (5 bases). The CDR3 extends over 13 amino acids. V shed 2 bases and J shed 10 bases, with 12 bases lying between them. Germline V gives CDR1 WSHSY, CDR2 SAAADI. CDR3: CASSEGGPGEQFF. The CDR3 nucleotides are TGCGCCAGCAGTGAGGGCGGCCCGGGGGAGCAGTTCTTC.

V gene TRBV7-9 combines with J gene TRBJ1-2, with D possibly being TRBD1 (5 bases). Between the trimmed V and J ends, which lost 5 bases and 8 bases, there was a span of 15 bases. This CDR3 has 13 amino acids. Germline V gives CDR1 SEHNR, CDR2 FQNEAQ (reference sequence). The DNA for the CDR3 is TGTGCCAGCAGCCCAAGACAGTTGGGGGGCTACACCTTC. This codes for CASSPRQLGGYTF.

The chain uses TRBV5-1 and TRBJ2-1; 9 bases are a match to TRBD1. Germline CDR1 reads SGHRS; CDR2 reads YFSETQ. J lost 1 base, V lost 2 bases, and 4 bases had no gene match. There are 16 residues in the CDR3. As DNA, the CDR3 is TGCGCCAGCAGCTTAGGGACAGGGCTGTCCTACAATGAGCAGTTCTTC. Protein sequence: CASSLGTGLSYNEQFF.

The chain employs TRBV4-3 and TRBJ1-2; the match to TRBD1 covers 7 bases. J gave up 5 bases and V 0 bases, and 3 bases lay outside the gene matches. The germline CDR1 and CDR2 sequences are LGHNA and YSLEER. CDR3 length: 14 residues. In nucleotides, the CDR3 is TGCGCCAGCAGCCAAGATCCACAGGGGTATGGCTACACCTTC. Protein product: CASSQDPQGYGYTF.

The chain uses TRBV6-6 and TRBJ2-6, with a possible D match to TRBD2 (6 bases). The CDR3 covers 15 residues. Germline CDR1 and CDR2: MNHNY and SVGAGI (reference sequence). V was cut by 5 bases and J by 2 bases, with 10 bases left in between. The CDR3 spells CASSVRGTGANVLTF. DNA of the CDR3: TGTGCCAGCAGTGTCCGGGGGACTGGGGCCAACGTCCTGACTTTC.

The chain links TRBV3-1 (or the pseudogene TRBV3-2) to TRBJ2-1; TRBD1 matches at 8 bases. V lost 3 bases to trimming and J lost 12 bases; unmatched junction nucleotides: 4. Germline CDR1 LGHDT, CDR2 YNNKEL (reference sequence). CDR3 length: 12 residues. CDR3 region: CASSHGQGGQFF. CDR3 DNA sequence: TGTGCCAGCAGCCACGGACAGGGTGGGCAGTTCTTC.

This chain joins TRBV6-2 or TRBV6-3 and TRBJ2-7; D is perhaps TRBD1 (6 bases). Germline V gene sequence: CDR1 MNHEY, CDR2 SVGEGT. The CDR3 has 14 amino acids. V was shortened by 6 bases and J by 0 bases, with 12 bases between the two germline ends. The CDR3 sequence: CASSPGQYSYEQYF. CDR3 nucleotides: TGTGCCAGCAGCCCCGGACAGTACTCCTACGAGCAGTACTTC.

The chain recombines TRBV27 with TRBJ2-5; 9 positions match TRBD2. The J segment lost 6 bases and the V segment lost 6 bases, leaving 8 bases of the junction unmatched. The CDR3 is made up of 14 amino acids. The V gene's germline CDR1 is MNHEY and CDR2 SMNVEV (reference sequence). The CDR3 DNA sequence: TGTGCCAGCAGCGTCGGCGGGGGGGGTCAGACCCAGTACTTC. This gives the protein CASSVGGGGQTQYF.

This clone was found a few times. The CDR3 loop is CASSPRHANQPQHF. CDR3 nucleotide sequence: TGTGCCAGCTCACCGCGACATGCCAATCAGCCCCAGCATTTT. J is TRBJ1-5 and V is TRBV18; D unclear. Trimming removed 3 bases from V and 3 bases from J, with 9 bases in between. Germline-derived CDR1 and CDR2 are KGHSH and LQKENI. The CDR3 has 14 amino acids.